What follows are 17 T cell receptor beta chains derived from one specimen sequenced in a study of blood T cell repertoires in COVID-19. Libraries were prepared by immunoSEQ multiplex PCR; TCRdb keeps only in-frame clonotypes and omits some of them. The data contain 60,000 to 85,000 clones, 80% to 90% of them seen just once; the ten biggest clones take up 1.9%. The sequencing sample was made of peripheral blood. These receptors all stem from an elderly woman with active or convalescent COVID-19.

The chain has TRBV6-1 and TRBJ2-5; tentatively, D is TRBD2 (6 bases). Germline V gene data show CDR1 as MNHNS and CDR2 as SASEGT. The CDR3 is 17 amino acids. V gave up 4 bases and J gave up 5 bases, with 23 bases separating them. As DNA, the CDR3 is TGTGCCAGCAGTGGGAAAACTCCGGGCCCACGGGGGGAGACCCAGTACTTC. It translates to CASSGKTPGPRGETQYF.

This clone was counted a single time. The chain uses TRBV6-6 and TRBJ2-2, with TRBD1 matching 10 bases. After removal of 8 bases from V and 4 bases from J, the junction contained 1 base not matched to a gene. The CDR3 covers 13 residues. Germline lookup yields CDR1 MNHNY and CDR2 SVGAGI (reference sequence). The CDR3 loop is CASRQGATGELFF. The DNA of the CDR3 is TGTGCCAGCCGACAGGGGGCCACCGGGGAGCTGTTTTTT.

V usage is TRBV3-1 (or the pseudogene TRBV3-2) and J usage is TRBJ2-3; 8 bases are shared with TRBD2. Germline V gene data show CDR1 as LGHDT and CDR2 as YNNKEL (reference sequence). The CDR3 loop spans 17 amino acids. Unmatched junction bases numbered 11, after V lost 2 bases and J lost 4 bases. The CDR3 region is CASSQSSGGGIADTQYF. CDR3 coding DNA: TGTGCCAGCAGCCAAAGTTCGGGGGGGGGAATTGCAGATACGCAGTATTTT.

The V gene is TRBV7-2, the J gene TRBJ2-3; 11 bases map to TRBD2. J gave up 4 bases and V 7 bases, and 13 bases lay outside the gene matches. Germline values: CDR1 SGHTA, CDR2 FQGNSA. The CDR3 consists of 17 residues. The CDR3 DNA follows: TGTGCCAGCATCGGATTTACGACTAGCGGGAACGCAGATACGCAGTATTTT. Its translation: CASIGFTTSGNADTQYF.

This clone was observed a single time. The chain is built from TRBV12-3 or TRBV12-4 and TRBJ1-5; D remains unclear. CDR3 length: 13 amino acids. The ends were cut back, 4 bases at V and 0 bases at J, with 4 bases in the middle. The CDR3 nucleotides read TGTGCCAGCAGTTCCAGTAGCAATCAGCCCCAGCATTTT. Amino acid sequence: CASSSSSNQPQHF.

This chain connects TRBV7-2 to TRBJ1-2; D call uncertain. The V and J ends lost 1 base and 2 bases respectively, with 17 bases between them. Germline V gives CDR1 SGHTA, CDR2 FQGNSA. The CDR3 is 17 residues long. The DNA of the CDR3 is TGTGCCAGCAGCTTAGTTTCCACCCCGACCGGGAACTATGGCTACACCTTC. This codes for CASSLVSTPTGNYGYTF.

This clone was detected only a few times. This rearrangement joins TRBV6-5 to TRBJ2-7, with D tentatively TRBD2 (5 bases). Trimming pared 2 bases from V and 3 bases from J, leaving 11 bases between. From germline, CDR1 is MNHEY and CDR2 SVGAGI. This CDR3 is 14 amino acids long. DNA of the CDR3: TGTGCCAGCAGTTACGGGCAGAGGGACTACGAGCAGTACTTC. Residues: CASSYGQRDYEQYF.

The rearrangement joins TRBV11-2 to TRBJ1-1; a weak D match, TRBD1 (6 bases). Deletions cut 1 base from V and 7 bases from J, with 10 bases between. The CDR3 is 13 residues long. Germline CDR1 reads SGHAT; CDR2 reads FQNNGV. CDR3 coding DNA: TGTGCCAGCAGCTTAGTTATCAGGGGTGAAGCTTTCTTT. Translated, it gives CASSLVIRGEAFF.

V gene TRBV3-1 (or the pseudogene TRBV3-2) combines with J gene TRBJ2-7; 13 positions agree with TRBD2. With 6 bases clipped from V and 3 bases from J, the junction kept 8 bases outside the gene matches. The CDR3 covers 16 residues. Per germline, CDR1 LGHDT and CDR2 YNNKEL (reference sequence). This CDR3 is CASRRGTSGDHYEQYF. The CDR3 bases are TGTGCCAGCAGAAGAGGGACTAGCGGGGATCACTACGAGCAGTACTTC.

The CDR3 reads CASSQLARNTEAFF. CDR3 in DNA: TGCGCCAGCAGCCAATTAGCGAGGAACACTGAAGCTTTCTTT. The chain is built from TRBV4-1 and TRBJ1-1; no clear D. Germline CDR1 reads MGHRA; CDR2 reads YSYEKL. This CDR3 spans 14 amino acids. V was trimmed by 2 bases and J by 1 base, leaving 8 bases between them.

The rearrangement uses TRBV25-1 and TRBJ1-5, with 7 positions matching TRBD1. Unmatched junction bases numbered 1, after V lost 2 bases and J lost 6 bases. Germline V gene lookup returns CDR1 MGHDK and CDR2 SYGVNS. The CDR3 extends over 13 amino acids. This CDR3 is CASSEQGGQPQHF. CDR3 in DNA: TGTGCCAGCAGTGAACAGGGGGGTCAGCCCCAGCATTTT.

The chain employs TRBV5-6 and TRBJ1-6, with D maybe TRBD1 (6 bases). Per germline, CDR1 SGHDT and CDR2 YYEEEE. V lost 0 bases to trimming and J lost 7 bases, with 8 bases between them. CDR3 length equals 14 residues. CDR3 region: CASSLGGRNSPLHF. DNA of the CDR3: TGTGCCAGCAGCTTGGGGGGGCGGAATTCACCCCTCCACTTT.

This chain links TRBV11-2 with TRBJ2-5, with 10 bases lining up with TRBD1. The CDR3 has 16 amino acids. The germline V gene has CDR1 SGHAT and CDR2 FQNNGV. With 4 bases clipped from V and 4 bases from J, the junction kept 9 bases outside the gene matches. The CDR3 spells CASSSGTGTGVETQYF. The CDR3, as DNA: TGTGCCAGCAGCTCGGGAACCGGGACAGGGGTAGAGACCCAGTACTTC. Using reference TRBV11-2 and TRBJ2-5 for the parts outside the CDR3, the full variable domain is EAGVAQSPRYKIIEKRQSVAFWCNPISGHATLYWYQQILGQGPKLLIQFQNNGVVDDSQLPKDRFSAERLKGVDSTLKIQPAKLEDSAVYLCASSSGTGTGVETQYFGPGTRLLVL.

The V gene is TRBV5-1, the J gene TRBJ1-6; 10 nucleotides align to TRBD1. Unmatched junction bases numbered 5, after V lost 4 bases and J lost 7 bases. CDR3 length: 15 amino acids. Germline V lookup: CDR1 SGHRS, CDR2 YFSETQ. The CDR3 sequence is CASSPVGQGNSPLHF. As DNA, the CDR3 is TGCGCCAGCAGCCCGGTGGGACAGGGGAATTCACCCCTCCACTTT. Using reference TRBV5-1 and TRBJ1-6 for the parts outside the CDR3, the full variable domain is KAGVTQTPRYLIKTRGQQVTLSCSPISGHRSVSWYQQTPGQGLQFLFEYFSETQRNKGNFPGRFSGRQFSNSRSEMNVSTLELGDSALYLCASSPVGQGNSPLHFGNGTRLTVT.

The gene calls are TRBV4-1 and TRBJ2-5; 13 nucleotides agree with TRBD2. CDR3 length: 18 amino acids. With 2 bases clipped from V and 5 bases from J, the junction kept 11 bases outside the gene matches. Per germline, CDR1 MGHRA and CDR2 YSYEKL. CDR3 in amino acids: CASSQPPGGLAGAETQYF. CDR3 DNA: TGCGCCAGCAGCCAACCCCCTGGTGGACTAGCGGGGGCCGAGACCCAGTACTTC.

This chain joins TRBV11-2 and TRBJ2-1; D possibly corresponds to TRBD2 (6 bases). The V gene lost 1 base and the J gene lost 2 bases, with 12 bases spanning the gap. The CDR3 loop spans 16 amino acids. From germline, CDR1 is SGHAT and CDR2 FQNNGV. CDR3 region: CASSLATSRTYNEQFF. The CDR3 region has the DNA TGTGCCAGCAGCTTAGCGACTAGTAGAACCTACAATGAGCAGTTCTTC.

The chain combines TRBV7-2 with TRBJ1-5, with D hard to call. V shed 8 bases and J shed 6 bases, with 14 bases lying between them. The CDR3 contains 13 residues. CDR1 SGHTA and CDR2 FQGNSA come from the germline V gene. CDR3 sequence reads: CASLATRGQPQHF. The CDR3 nucleotides are TGTGCCAGCCTCGCGACCCGGGGTCAGCCCCAGCATTTT.